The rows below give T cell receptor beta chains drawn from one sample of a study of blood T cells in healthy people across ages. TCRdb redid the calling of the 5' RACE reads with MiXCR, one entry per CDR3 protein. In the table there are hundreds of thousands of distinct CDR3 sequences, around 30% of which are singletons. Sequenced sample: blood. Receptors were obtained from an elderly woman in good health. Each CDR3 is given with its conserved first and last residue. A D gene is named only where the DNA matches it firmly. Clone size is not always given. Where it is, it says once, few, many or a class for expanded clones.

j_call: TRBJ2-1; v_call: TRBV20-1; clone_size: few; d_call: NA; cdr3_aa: CSARDPARGGNEQFF; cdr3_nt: TGCAGTGCTAGAGATCCGGCTAGAGGAGGCAATGAGCAGTTCTTC
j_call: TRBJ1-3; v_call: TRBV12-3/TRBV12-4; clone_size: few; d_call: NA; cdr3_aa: CASDGADSGNTIYF; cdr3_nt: TGTGCCAGCGATGGGGCGGATTCTGGAAACACCATATATTTT
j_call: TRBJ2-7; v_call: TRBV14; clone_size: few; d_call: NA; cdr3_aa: CASSQEWQGLGGGYEQYF; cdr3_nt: TGTGCCAGCAGCCAAGAATGGCAGGGCCTAGGAGGGGGCTACGAGCAGTACTTC
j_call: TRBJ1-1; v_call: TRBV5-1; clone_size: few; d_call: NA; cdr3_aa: CASSFGQIFTEAFF; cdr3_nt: TGCGCCAGCAGCTTTGGACAAATTTTCACTGAAGCTTTCTTT
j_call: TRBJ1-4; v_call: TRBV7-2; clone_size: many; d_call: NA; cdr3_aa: CASSLILATNEKLFF; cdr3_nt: TGTGCCAGCAGCTTGATACTCGCAACTAATGAAAAACTGTTTTTT
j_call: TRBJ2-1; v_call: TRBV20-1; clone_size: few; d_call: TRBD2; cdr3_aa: CSARDVTSGAYNEQFF; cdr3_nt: TGCAGTGCTAGAGATGTTACCAGCGGGGCCTACAATGAGCAGTTCTTC
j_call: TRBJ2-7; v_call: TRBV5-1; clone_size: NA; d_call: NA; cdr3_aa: CAGSLGPTGTTYEQYF; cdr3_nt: TGCGCCGGCAGCTTGGGGCCGACAGGGACTACCTACGAGCAGTACTTC
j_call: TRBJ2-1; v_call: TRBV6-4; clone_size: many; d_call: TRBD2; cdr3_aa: CASSDSVLAGVSYNEQFF; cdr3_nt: TGTGCCAGCAGTGACTCGGTCCTAGCGGGGGTGTCCTACAATGAGCAGTTCTTC
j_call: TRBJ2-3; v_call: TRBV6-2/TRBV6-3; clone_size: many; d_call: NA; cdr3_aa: CASSYSQTTVSTDTQYF; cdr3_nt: TGTGCCAGCAGTTACTCGCAGACGACGGTTAGCACAGATACGCAGTATTTT
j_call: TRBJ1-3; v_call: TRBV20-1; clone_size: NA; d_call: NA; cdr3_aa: CSAKTGTGNTIYF; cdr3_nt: TGCAGTGCCAAGACAGGCACTGGAAACACCATATATTTT
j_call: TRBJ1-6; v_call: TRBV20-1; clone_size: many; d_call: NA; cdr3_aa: CSARDNAGANSPLHF; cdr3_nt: TGCAGTGCTAGAGATAATGCAGGGGCTAATTCACCCCTCCACTTT
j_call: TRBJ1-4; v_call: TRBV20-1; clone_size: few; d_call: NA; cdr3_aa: CSALQGERGKLFF; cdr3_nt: TGCAGTGCCTTACAGGGAGAAAGGGGAAAACTGTTTTTT
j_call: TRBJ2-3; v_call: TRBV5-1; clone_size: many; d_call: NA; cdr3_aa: CASSFGTSTTDTQYF; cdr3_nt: TGCGCCAGCAGCTTTGGCACTAGCACCACAGATACGCAGTATTTT
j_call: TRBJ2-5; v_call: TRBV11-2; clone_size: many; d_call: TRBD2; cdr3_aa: CASSRGGRETQYF; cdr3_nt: TGTGCCAGCAGTCGGGGGGGCCGAGAGACCCAGTACTTC
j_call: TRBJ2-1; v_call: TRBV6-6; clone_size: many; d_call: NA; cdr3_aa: CASSFRWQSSYNEQFF; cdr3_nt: TGTGCCAGCAGTTTTCGTTGGCAGAGCTCCTACAATGAGCAGTTCTTC